The next 17 T cell receptor beta chains were all read from a single sample in a study of blood T cell repertoires in COVID-19. The protocol was immunoSEQ multiplex PCR, while the TCRdb copy is restricted to in-frame clones and leaves out a portion. Of roughly 180,000 clones in the sample, roughly 81% were seen once. The sample comprised peripheral blood. The source is a woman between 40 and 50 years old with COVID-19, enrolled during active disease.

The rearrangement joins TRBV14 to TRBJ1-2; 7 nucleotides align to TRBD1. V trimming: 2 bases; J trimming: 8 bases; junction bases outside the gene matches: 8. In germline, CDR1 is SGHDN, CDR2 FVKESK. CDR3 length: 14 residues. The CDR3 DNA reads as TGTGCCAGCAGCCAAACCCAGGGGGGTCGCGGCTACACCTTC. Translated: CASSQTQGGRGYTF.

The chain uses TRBV15 and TRBJ1-1; D gene unclear. Germline V gives CDR1 LNHNV, CDR2 YYDKDF (reference sequence). V gave up 5 bases and J gave up 1 base, with 14 bases separating them. CDR3 length: 15 residues. The chain's CDR3 is CATSVNPGKNTEAFF. DNA for the CDR3: TGTGCCACCAGCGTCAATCCGGGGAAGAACACTGAAGCTTTCTTT.

CDR3 bases: TGCAGTGCTAGTGACGGGACAGGGGGCTTGGACGAGCAGTACTTC. Translated, it gives CSASDGTGGLDEQYF. J is TRBJ2-7 and V is TRBV20-1; 12 nucleotides agree with TRBD1. From germline, CDR1 is DFQATT and CDR2 SNEGSKA (reference sequence). The CDR3 runs 15 residues. The junction had 8 bases not matched to a gene; V was cut back by 3 bases and J by 5 bases.

The V gene is TRBV4-1, the J gene TRBJ2-7; tentatively, D is TRBD1 (6 bases). The CDR3 runs to 15 residues. Germline CDR1 MGHRA, CDR2 YSYEKL. Trimming pared 1 base from V and 6 bases from J, leaving 16 bases between. Here the CDR3 reads CASSQAWPGAAEQYV. CDR3 bases: TGCGCCAGCAGCCAAGCCTGGCCAGGGGCCGCCGAGCAGTACGTC.

This clone was detected only a few times. CDR3 sequence reads: CASSLDWTSSSYNEQFF. In DNA form, the CDR3 reads TGTGCCAGCAGCTTAGATTGGACTAGCAGTAGTTACAATGAGCAGTTCTTC. The V call is TRBV7-9, the J call TRBJ2-1; 8 positions agree with TRBD2. The germline gives CDR1 SEHNR, CDR2 FQNEAQ (reference sequence). V was clipped by 1 base and J by 4 bases; unmatched bases: 9. This CDR3 has 17 residues.

This chain joins TRBV10-2 and TRBJ1-6; D might be TRBD1 (6 bases). The length of the CDR3 is 14 residues. The V end lost 6 bases, the J end lost 10 bases, and 16 bases lay between the germline ends. Germline V lookup: CDR1 WSHSY, CDR2 SAAADI. The chain's CDR3 is CASRVSGVESPLHF. The DNA of the CDR3 is TGCGCCAGCAGGGTATCAGGGGTGGAATCACCCCTCCACTTT.

This chain links TRBV4-1 with TRBJ2-7, with 7 bases aligning to TRBD1. V lost 1 base and J lost 0; bases outside the gene matches: 3. The germline gives CDR1 MGHRA, CDR2 YSYEKL. The CDR3 is made up of 15 amino acids. The chain's CDR3 is CASSQGTGSSYEQYV. In DNA form, the CDR3 reads TGCGCCAGCAGCCAAGGGACAGGCAGCTCCTACGAGCAGTACGTC.

This rearrangement joins TRBV7-9 to TRBJ1-2; no clear D gene. V dropped 6 bases and J dropped 3 bases, with 14 bases sitting between them. Germline CDR1 is SEHNR and CDR2 is FQNEAQ (reference sequence). The CDR3 loop spans 14 amino acids. The CDR3 protein is CASSTESLYYGYTF. DNA of the CDR3: TGTGCCAGCAGTACCGAATCGCTATACTATGGCTACACCTTC.

J is TRBJ2-7 and V is TRBV6-4; D is unclear. Trimming removed 4 bases at V and 6 bases at J, with 16 bases between. The CDR3 consists of 14 residues. In germline, CDR1 is MRHNA, CDR2 SNTAGT. CDR3 nucleotide sequence: TGTGCCAGCAGTGCGTCCACCACCGTCGGCGAGCAGTACTTC. Its translation: CASSASTTVGEQYF.

This clone was counted a few times. The chain recombines TRBV7-9 with TRBJ1-6; tentatively, D is TRBD1 (6 bases). Per germline, CDR1 SEHNR and CDR2 FQNEAQ (reference sequence). This CDR3 has 13 residues. The V end was cut by 3 bases, the J end by 10 bases, with 10 bases between. CDR3 sequence (DNA): TGTGCCAGCAGCTTTAACAGGGTATCACCCCTCCACTTT. The encoded protein is CASSFNRVSPLHF.

This clone has a single count. CDR3 residues: CASSPSGGSGGIQETQYF. The DNA for the CDR3 is TGTGCCAGCAGTCCTTCAGGAGGTAGCGGGGGGATCCAAGAGACCCAGTACTTC. J is TRBJ2-5 and V is TRBV25-1; 10 nucleotides align to TRBD2. The junction had 13 bases not matched to a gene; V was cut back by 5 bases and J by 1 base. This CDR3 is built from 18 residues. Germline CDR1 is MGHDK and CDR2 is SYGVNS.

The J gene is TRBJ2-6, the V gene TRBV28, with 10 bases lining up with TRBD2. The germline CDR1 and CDR2 sequences are MDHEN and SYDVKM. V was pared by 8 bases and J by 1 base, with 20 bases of the junction left unmatched. This CDR3 region has 21 residues. CDR3 nucleotide sequence: TGTGCCAGCTCCCCCGTTGTGAATAAGCGGGAGGGCCTTTCTGGGGCCAACGTCCTGACTTTC. Translation gives CASSPVVNKREGLSGANVLTF.

This chain connects TRBV19 to TRBJ2-3; TRBD2 agrees at 10 bases. The germline V gene has CDR1 LNHDA and CDR2 SQIVND (reference sequence). The CDR3 runs 13 residues. The junction had 2 bases not matched to a gene; V was cut back by 10 bases and J by 1 base. The CDR3 reads CATGTSGTDTQYF. The CDR3 DNA reads as TGTGCCACCGGGACTAGCGGCACAGATACGCAGTATTTT. The full variable domain, in which reference TRBV19 and TRBJ2-3 provide the parts outside the CDR3, is DGGITQSPKYLFRKEGQNVTLSCEQNLNHDAMYWYRQDPGQGLRLIYYSQIVNDFQKGDIAEGYSVSREKKESFPLTVTSAQKNPTAFYLCATGTSGTDTQYFGPGTRLTVL.

This clone was detected only once. The chain employs TRBV19 and TRBJ2-1; 7 nucleotides align to TRBD1. This CDR3 contains 15 residues. V lost 5 bases to trimming and J lost 3 bases; unmatched junction nucleotides: 7. The germline CDR1 and CDR2 sequences are LNHDA and SQIVND (reference sequence). The DNA of the CDR3 is TGTGCCAGTAGTGCTCCGGGACAGTTCTACAATGAGCAGTTCTTC. This encodes CASSAPGQFYNEQFF.

V gene TRBV30 combines with J gene TRBJ2-3; D is perhaps TRBD2 (6 bases). The V and J ends lost 2 bases and 0 bases respectively, with 15 bases between them. This CDR3 comprises 16 residues. Germline loops: CDR1 GTSNPN, CDR2 SVGIG (reference sequence). The CDR3: CAWSIIGGASTDTQYF. The CDR3 DNA is TGTGCCTGGAGTATAATAGGAGGGGCTAGCACAGATACGCAGTATTTT.

V and J are TRBV5-1 and TRBJ2-3; a weak D match, TRBD1 (5 bases). The V gene's germline CDR1 is SGHRS and CDR2 YFSETQ. The length of the CDR3 is 16 residues. Trimming took 0 bases from V and 0 from J, leaving 11 bases between them. The CDR3 region has the DNA TGCGCCAGCAGCTTGGGGCCGACAGCTAGCACAGATACGCAGTATTTT. It is translated as CASSLGPTASTDTQYF.

The sample holds one count of this clone. The rearrangement uses TRBV27 and TRBJ1-5, with D maybe TRBD1 (5 bases). Between the trimmed V and J ends, which lost 3 bases and 0 bases, there was a span of 24 bases. Germline CDR1 reads MNHEY; CDR2 reads SMNVEV (reference sequence). This CDR3 contains 20 residues. CDR3 region: CASSFVRVSTPINSNQPQHF. The CDR3 coding sequence is TGTGCCAGCAGTTTTGTCAGGGTTTCAACCCCCATCAATAGCAATCAGCCCCAGCATTTT.